This T cell receptor beta chain was sequenced during a study of T cell clones after liver transplantation. Assay used: immunoSEQ multiplex PCR; TCRdb lists only in-frame clones, some missing. Here the sample spans 55,000 or so clones, 70% to 80% being singletons. In this sample, this clone turned up many times. Trimming removed 1 base at V and 6 bases at J, with 7 bases between. The CDR3 covers 13 residues. Germline V gives CDR1 MGHDK, CDR2 SYGVNS. The material sequenced was CD4+ T cells from blood, taken before liver transplant. The source of this sequence is a human donor who received a liver transplant. The chain uses TRBV25-1 and TRBJ1-5, with D uncertain. The CDR3 loop reads CASSESRGQPQHF. The CDR3 bases are TGTGCCAGCAGTGAATCCCGAGGTCAGCCCCAGCATTTT.